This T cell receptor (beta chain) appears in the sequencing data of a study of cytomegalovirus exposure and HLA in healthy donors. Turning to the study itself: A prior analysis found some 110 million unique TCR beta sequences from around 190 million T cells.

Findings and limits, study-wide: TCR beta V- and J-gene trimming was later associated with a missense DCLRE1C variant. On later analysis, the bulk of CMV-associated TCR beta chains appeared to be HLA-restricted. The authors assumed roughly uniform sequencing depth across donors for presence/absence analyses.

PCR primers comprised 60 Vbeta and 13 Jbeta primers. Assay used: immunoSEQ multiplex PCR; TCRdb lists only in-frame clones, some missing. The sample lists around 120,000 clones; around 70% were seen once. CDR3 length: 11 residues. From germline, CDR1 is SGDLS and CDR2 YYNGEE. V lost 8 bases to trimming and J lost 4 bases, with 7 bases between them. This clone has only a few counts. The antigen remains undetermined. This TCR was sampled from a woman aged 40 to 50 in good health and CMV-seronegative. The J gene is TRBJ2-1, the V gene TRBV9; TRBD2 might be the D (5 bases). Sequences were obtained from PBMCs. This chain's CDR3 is CASEGYNEQFF. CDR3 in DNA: TGTGCCAGTGAGGGTTACAATGAGCAGTTCTTC.